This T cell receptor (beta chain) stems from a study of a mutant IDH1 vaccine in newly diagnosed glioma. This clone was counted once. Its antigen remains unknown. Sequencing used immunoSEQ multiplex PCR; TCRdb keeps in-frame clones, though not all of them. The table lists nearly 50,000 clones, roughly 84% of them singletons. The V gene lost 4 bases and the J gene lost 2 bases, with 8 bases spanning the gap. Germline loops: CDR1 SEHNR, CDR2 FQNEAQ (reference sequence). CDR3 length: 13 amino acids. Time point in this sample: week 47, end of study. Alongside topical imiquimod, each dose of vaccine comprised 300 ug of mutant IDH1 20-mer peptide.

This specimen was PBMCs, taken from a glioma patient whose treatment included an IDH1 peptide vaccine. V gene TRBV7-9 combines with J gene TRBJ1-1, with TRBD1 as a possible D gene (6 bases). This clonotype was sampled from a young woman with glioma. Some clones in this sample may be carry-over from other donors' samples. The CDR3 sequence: CASSWDINTEAFF. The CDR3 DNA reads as TGTGCCAGCAGCTGGGACATTAACACTGAAGCTTTCTTT.